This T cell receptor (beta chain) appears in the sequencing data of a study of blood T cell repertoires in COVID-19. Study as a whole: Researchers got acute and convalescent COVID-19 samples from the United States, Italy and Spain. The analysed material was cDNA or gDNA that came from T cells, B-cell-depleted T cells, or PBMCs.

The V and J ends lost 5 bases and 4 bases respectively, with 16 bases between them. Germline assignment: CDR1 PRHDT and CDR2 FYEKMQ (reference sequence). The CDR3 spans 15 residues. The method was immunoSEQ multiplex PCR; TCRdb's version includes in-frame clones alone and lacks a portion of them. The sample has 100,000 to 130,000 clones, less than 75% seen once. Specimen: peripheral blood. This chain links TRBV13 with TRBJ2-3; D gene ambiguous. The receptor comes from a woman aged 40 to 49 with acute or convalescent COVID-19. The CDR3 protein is CASSQAGLLADTQYF. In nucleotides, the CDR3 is TGTGCCAGCAGCCAAGCAGGCCTCCTGGCAGATACGCAGTATTTT.